What follows are 19 T cell receptor beta chains derived from one specimen sequenced in a study of T-cell reconstitution after alpha-beta-depleted transplantation in children. Library preparation (for TCRbeta) was performed with unique molecular identifiers. One entry per CDR3 protein results from TCRdb running MiXCR on the PCR reads. Among 800,000 to 1,000,000 distinct CDR3 sequences, roughly 29% were seen once, and the ten largest hold about 28%. The sequences come from PBMCs, mostly from graft donor cells, collected 360 days after TCRalphabeta/CD19-depleted stem cell transplant. The receptors were sampled from a boy younger than two who had a stem cell transplant for SCID, so the T cells may come from the graft donor.

V and J are TRBV5-1 and TRBJ2-7, with TRBD2 as a possible D gene (6 bases). Trimming left V 1 base short and J 4 bases short, with 12 bases between. The length of the CDR3 is 14 residues. Germline CDR1 and CDR2: SGHRS and YFSETQ. Here the CDR3 DNA reads TGCGCCAGCAGCTTGAACTCCGGGGGATACGAGCAGTACTTC. Translated: CASSLNSGGYEQYF.

The chain links TRBV7-2 to TRBJ1-1; TRBD1 matches at 7 bases. The ends lost 5 bases at V and 7 bases at J; junction bases unmatched: 13. This CDR3 is built from 15 residues. Germline V gene sequence: CDR1 SGHTA, CDR2 FQGNSA. The CDR3 here is CASSQGRGGRGEAFF. CDR3 in DNA: TGTGCCAGCAGCCAAGGCCGAGGGGGCCGGGGTGAAGCTTTCTTT.

The J gene is TRBJ2-5, the V gene TRBV5-5; 7 bases fit TRBD2. V trimming: 4 bases; J trimming: 0 bases; junction bases outside the gene matches: 12. This CDR3 is built from 17 residues. CDR1 and CDR2 from the germline V gene are SGHKS and YYEKEE (reference sequence). The CDR3, as DNA: TGTGCCAGCAGCCCGGGCGGGGGATTTCAAAACCAAGAGACCCAGTACTTC. Translated, it gives CASSPGGGFQNQETQYF.

The J gene is TRBJ2-5, the V gene TRBV29-1; a possible D gene is TRBD1 (6 bases). The germline CDR1 and CDR2 sequences are SQVTM and ANQGSEA. The CDR3 is 12 residues long. The germline V and J ends were trimmed by 7 bases and 4 bases, with 13 bases remaining between them. This CDR3 reads CSGATGRETQYF. CDR3 DNA sequence: TGCAGCGGGGCCACAGGGAGAGAGACCCAGTACTTC.

This clonotype appeared a few times. The chain joins TRBV7-2 to TRBJ2-3; 8 bases match TRBD2. Germline lookup yields CDR1 SGHTA and CDR2 FQGNSA. The CDR3 is 16 amino acids. V lost 1 base, J lost 1 base, and 4 bases stayed unmatched. This CDR3 reads CASSLDGRGGTDTQYF. The CDR3 DNA reads as TGTGCCAGCAGCTTAGACGGGCGGGGGGGCACAGATACGCAGTATTTT.

This clonotype was observed a handful of times. This sequence joins TRBV12-3 or TRBV12-4 and TRBJ1-4, with D perhaps TRBD1 (5 bases). V was cut by 3 bases and J by 7 bases, with 9 bases left in between. CDR3 length: 13 amino acids. The CDR3, as DNA: TGTGCCAGCAGTTTCTTCCAGGGTGAAAAACTGTTTTTT. This codes for CASSFFQGEKLFF.

The chain carries TRBV6-5 and TRBJ2-1; 8 bases map to TRBD1. This CDR3 comprises 18 residues. Germline loops: CDR1 MNHEY, CDR2 SVGAGI. After removal of 2 bases from V and 4 bases from J, the junction contained 13 bases not matched to a gene. Written as DNA, the CDR3 is TGTGCCAGCAGTTACCCGCCCGGACAGGGCAAAAGGTACAATGAGCAGTTCTTC. Its translation is CASSYPPGQGKRYNEQFF.

This chain links TRBV27 with TRBJ1-2; TRBD1 aligns across 7 bases. CDR3 length: 14 amino acids. J lost 1 base, V lost 8 bases, and 7 bases had no gene match. Germline-derived CDR1 and CDR2 are MNHEY and SMNVEV (reference sequence). This chain's CDR3 is CASAGTAVNYGYTF. In DNA form, the CDR3 reads TGTGCCAGCGCCGGGACAGCCGTTAACTATGGCTACACCTTC.

This clonotype has just a few counts. V is TRBV12-3 or TRBV12-4 and J is TRBJ1-4; no definite D call. Trimming shortened V by 5 bases and J by 8 bases, and 15 bases separated the two germline ends. The CDR3 has 14 residues. The CDR3 reads CASSPSAGVEKLFF. The CDR3 region has the DNA TGTGCCAGCAGTCCCTCCGCCGGGGTCGAAAAACTGTTTTTT.

This clonotype has just a few counts. The V and J genes are TRBV5-4 and TRBJ2-2; 8 bases map to TRBD1. With 5 bases clipped from V and 3 bases from J, the junction kept 3 bases outside the gene matches. The CDR3 has 14 amino acids. The V gene's germline CDR1 is SGHNT and CDR2 YYREEE (reference sequence). This CDR3 is CASRYRGDTGELFF. For the CDR3, the DNA is TGTGCCAGCAGGTACAGGGGGGACACCGGGGAGCTGTTTTTT.

This chain links TRBV5-1 with TRBJ2-5; D possibly corresponds to TRBD2 (5 bases). The length of the CDR3 is 17 residues. V was cut by 4 bases and J by 2 bases, with 21 bases left in between. The V gene's germline CDR1 is SGHRS and CDR2 YFSETQ. CDR3 amino acids: CASSLGLPLSSQETQYF. CDR3 nucleotide sequence: TGCGCCAGCAGCCTCGGACTGCCCTTAAGCTCGCAAGAGACCCAGTACTTC.

The CDR3: CSVRDFGLKETQYF. As DNA, the CDR3 is TGCAGCGTGAGGGATTTCGGGTTGAAGGAGACCCAGTACTTC. This rearrangement joins TRBV29-1 to TRBJ2-5; maybe TRBD2 (5 bases). Trimming removed 6 bases from V and 5 bases from J, with 19 bases in between. CDR3 size: 14 residues. CDR1 is SQVTM and CDR2 is ANQGSEA in the germline V gene.

This clonotype was counted only a few times. The gene calls are TRBV11-1 and TRBJ2-1; 9 nucleotides line up with TRBD2. V dropped 3 bases and J dropped 9; count of bases not matched to a gene: 6. The CDR3 length is 14 residues. Germline V gene lookup returns CDR1 SGHAT and CDR2 FQDESV (reference sequence). CDR3 region: CASSLAGGSSEQFF. The CDR3 DNA is TGTGCCAGCAGCTTGGCGGGGGGGTCCAGTGAGCAGTTCTTC. Variable domain in full (rest from reference TRBV11-1 and TRBJ2-1): EAEVAQSPRYKITEKSQAVAFWCDPISGHATLYWYRQILGQGPELLVQFQDESVVDDSQLPKDRFSAERLKGVDSTLKIQPAELGDSAMYLCASSLAGGSSEQFFGPGTRLTVL.

The chain uses TRBV20-1 and TRBJ2-7; D perhaps matches TRBD1 (6 bases). The V gene lost 0 bases and the J gene lost 2 bases, with 11 bases spanning the gap. Germline CDR1 DFQATT, CDR2 SNEGSKA (reference sequence). This CDR3 has 14 amino acids. The CDR3 loop reads CSARDMTGPYEQYF. The CDR3 coding sequence is TGCAGTGCTAGAGATATGACAGGCCCCTACGAGCAGTACTTC.

This clonotype was picked up a small number of times. V and J are TRBV5-1 and TRBJ2-3; no reliable D call. CDR1 and CDR2 from the germline V gene are SGHRS and YFSETQ. Between the trimmed V and J ends, which lost 4 bases and 2 bases, there was a span of 8 bases. The CDR3 is made up of 13 amino acids. This CDR3 is CASSRLHTDTQYF. DNA of the CDR3: TGCGCCAGCAGCCGTCTGCACACAGATACGCAGTATTTT.

This clonotype was found a few times. The J gene is TRBJ1-1, the V gene TRBV20-1; no clear D gene. V lost 5 bases and J lost 5, with 15 bases in between. This CDR3 region has 13 residues. CDR1 DFQATT and CDR2 SNEGSKA come from the germline V gene (reference sequence). The CDR3 region has the DNA TGCAGTGCTCGACCCAGAGATAAAACTGAAGCTTTCTTT. This encodes CSARPRDKTEAFF.

Ten or more counts support this clonotype. The chain uses TRBV6-5 and TRBJ2-2, with a tentative D call TRBD1 (5 bases). CDR3 length: 15 amino acids. Trimming took 4 bases from V and 3 from J, leaving 12 bases between them. The germline gives CDR1 MNHEY, CDR2 SVGAGI. Written as DNA, the CDR3 is TGTGCCAGCAGTTCCCGAACAGGATACACCGGGGAGCTGTTTTTT. Protein sequence: CASSSRTGYTGELFF.

This clonotype was detected many times. The V call is TRBV15, the J call TRBJ2-1, with D possibly matching TRBD2 (6 bases). The germline V and J ends were trimmed by 1 base and 2 bases, with 15 bases remaining between them. The CDR3 has 17 residues. CDR1 is LNHNV, CDR2 YYDKDF, per germline (reference sequence). This CDR3 is CATSRVPYGGPYNEQFF. The CDR3 DNA sequence: TGTGCCACCAGCAGAGTTCCCTACGGGGGACCCTACAATGAGCAGTTCTTC.

This rearrangement joins TRBV19 to TRBJ2-1; 8 nucleotides align to TRBD2. Germline loops: CDR1 LNHDA, CDR2 SQIVND (reference sequence). The CDR3 covers 15 residues. The V and J ends lost 5 bases and 3 bases, in that order; junction bases with no gene match: 6. CDR3 sequence: CASSEGTRGYNEQFF. The CDR3 bases are TGTGCCAGTAGTGAGGGGACTAGGGGCTACAATGAGCAGTTCTTC.